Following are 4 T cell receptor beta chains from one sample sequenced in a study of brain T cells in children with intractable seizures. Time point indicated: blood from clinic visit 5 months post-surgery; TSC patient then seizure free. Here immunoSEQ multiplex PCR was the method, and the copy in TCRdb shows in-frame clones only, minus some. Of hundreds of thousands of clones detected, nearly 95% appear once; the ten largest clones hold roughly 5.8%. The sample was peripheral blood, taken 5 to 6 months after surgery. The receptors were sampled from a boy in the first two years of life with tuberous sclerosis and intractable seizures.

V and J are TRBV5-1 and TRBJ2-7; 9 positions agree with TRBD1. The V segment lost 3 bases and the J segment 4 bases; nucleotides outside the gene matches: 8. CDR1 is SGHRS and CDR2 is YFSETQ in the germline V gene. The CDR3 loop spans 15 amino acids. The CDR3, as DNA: TGCGCCAGCAGCTCCACAGGGGGCTCCTTATACGAGCAGTACTTC. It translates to CASSSTGGSLYEQYF.

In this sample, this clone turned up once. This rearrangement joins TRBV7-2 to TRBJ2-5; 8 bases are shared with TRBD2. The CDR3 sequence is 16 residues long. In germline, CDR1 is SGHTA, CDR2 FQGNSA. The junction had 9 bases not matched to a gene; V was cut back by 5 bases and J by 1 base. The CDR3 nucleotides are TGTGCCAGCAGCCCACCCCTTAGCGGGGTCCAAGAGACCCAGTACTTC. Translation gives CASSPPLSGVQETQYF.

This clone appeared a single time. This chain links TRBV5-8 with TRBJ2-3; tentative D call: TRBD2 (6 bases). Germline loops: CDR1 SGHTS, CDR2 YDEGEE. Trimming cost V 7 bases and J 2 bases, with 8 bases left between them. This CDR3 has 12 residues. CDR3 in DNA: TGTGCCAGCGGGGGGTTCACAGATACGCAGTATTTT. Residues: CASGGFTDTQYF.

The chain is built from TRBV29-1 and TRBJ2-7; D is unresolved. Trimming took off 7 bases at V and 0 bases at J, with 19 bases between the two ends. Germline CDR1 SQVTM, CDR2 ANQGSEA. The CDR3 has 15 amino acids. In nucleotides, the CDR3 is TGCAGCGCCCATGTGCTGACACCCCGCTCCTACGAGCAGTACTTC. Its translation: CSAHVLTPRSYEQYF.